This entry concerns a single T cell receptor beta chain. Its antigen is unknown. TCRdb processed the 5' RACE reads anew with MiXCR; each CDR3 protein has one entry. The sample has fewer than 550,000 distinct CDR3 sequences, approximately 15% seen once; the top ten hold more than 0.8%. V lost 0 bases and J lost 4; bases outside the gene matches: 2. Germline V gives CDR1 SEHNR, CDR2 FQNEAQ (reference sequence). The CDR3 is made up of 14 amino acids. These data originate in a study of identical twins. General study results and limits: Beta out-of-frame sequences showed weaker excess sharing between twins.

The donors were all healthy and Caucasian. The sample was also reused in another study, on yellow fever vaccine responses in identical twins.

The receptor was isolated from a woman between 18 and 29 years old in good health. Sequencing input: CD4+ T cells sorted from blood. The rearrangement uses TRBV7-9 and TRBJ1-1, with 7 bases identical to TRBD1. The CDR3: CASSLAKGATEAFF. For the CDR3, the DNA is TGTGCCAGCAGCTTAGCGAAGGGGGCCACTGAAGCTTTCTTT.